This entry lists 2 T cell receptor beta chains sequenced from one sample in a study of shared clonotypes between healthy human individuals. The repertoire was sequenced with immunoSEQ multiplex PCR; TCRdb's copy has only in-frame clones and lacks some. The table has about 1.5 million clones, 95% to 99% seen once; the top ten hold 0.45%. The sequenced sample was naive CD4+ T cells sorted from blood. The subset denotes: CD45RA+ positively selected. Receptors were obtained from a man aged 30 to 39 in good health.

Notes on this clone: Other DNA sequences in this specimen translate into the identical CDR3. This chain links TRBV5-1 with TRBJ2-3; D unclear. Trimming took off 0 bases at V and 6 bases at J, with 5 bases between the two ends. The CDR3 length is 12 residues. Germline-derived CDR1 and CDR2 are SGHRS and YFSETQ. CDR3 nucleotides: TGCGCCAGCAGCTTGGCTAGGGATACGCAGTATTTT. Its protein is CASSLARDTQYF. Supplemented by reference TRBV5-1 and TRBJ2-3, the full variable domain reads KAGVTQTPRYLIKTRGQQVTLSCSPISGHRSVSWYQQTPGQGLQFLFEYFSETQRNKGNFPGRFSGRQFSNSRSEMNVSTLELGDSALYLCASSLARDTQYFGPGTRLTVL.

This clone has just one count. The chain uses TRBV5-4 and TRBJ1-4; D possibly corresponds to TRBD1 (6 bases). Trimming took 4 bases from V and 4 from J, leaving 11 bases between them. The germline CDR1 and CDR2 sequences are SGHNT and YYREEE (reference sequence). The CDR3 totals 14 residues. The chain's CDR3 is CASSPTGINEKLFF. The CDR3 bases are TGTGCCAGCAGCCCCACAGGGATTAATGAAAAACTGTTTTTT.